This TCR beta chain came from a study of identical twins. TCRdb passed the 5' RACE reads through MiXCR, listing each CDR3 protein once. The sample contains hundreds of thousands of distinct CDR3 sequences, roughly 9.4% of which appear only once. This clonotype has a handful of counts. The antigen is unknown. General observations from the study: Twin-shared out-of-frame alpha sequences showed excess low generation probability. Abundant beta clonotypes from cord blood had fewer insertions, unlike memory repertoires, which showed none. Among monozygotic twins, out-of-frame TCR alpha sharing exceeded what models predicted.

CDR3 length: 15 amino acids. Trimming stripped 2 bases from V and 1 base from J, with 11 bases between. CDR1 and CDR2 from the germline V gene are LGHDT and YNNKEL (reference sequence). J is TRBJ1-2 and V is TRBV3-1; D is undetermined. Sequencing input: memory (CD45RO+) T cells sorted from blood. The sequence was collected from a woman aged 18 to 35 in good health. CDR3 region: CASSQTPLGNYGYTF. DNA for the CDR3: TGTGCCAGCAGCCAAACACCGTTAGGTAACTATGGCTACACCTTC.